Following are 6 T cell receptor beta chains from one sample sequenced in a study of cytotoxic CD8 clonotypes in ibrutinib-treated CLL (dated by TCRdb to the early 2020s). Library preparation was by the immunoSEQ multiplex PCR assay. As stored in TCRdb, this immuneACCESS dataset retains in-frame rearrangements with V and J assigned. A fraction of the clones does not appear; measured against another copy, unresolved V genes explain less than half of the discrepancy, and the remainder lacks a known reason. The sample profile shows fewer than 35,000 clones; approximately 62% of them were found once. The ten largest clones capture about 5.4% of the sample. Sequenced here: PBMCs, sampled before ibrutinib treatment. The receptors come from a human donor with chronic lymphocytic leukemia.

As DNA, the CDR3 is TGTGCCAGCAGCCAAGCCCCATATTTGGAGAACACTGAAGCTTTCTTT. Protein sequence: CASSQAPYLENTEAFF. The chain is built from TRBV14 and TRBJ1-1; no clear D gene. Germline values: CDR1 SGHDN, CDR2 FVKESK. This CDR3 is built from 16 residues. The V end was cut by 1 base, the J end by 1 base, with 13 bases between.

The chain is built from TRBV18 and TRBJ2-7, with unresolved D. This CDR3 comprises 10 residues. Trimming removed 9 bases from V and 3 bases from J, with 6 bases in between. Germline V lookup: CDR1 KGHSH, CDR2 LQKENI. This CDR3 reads CARRLYEQYF. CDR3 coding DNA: TGTGCCAGACGGCTCTACGAGCAGTACTTC.

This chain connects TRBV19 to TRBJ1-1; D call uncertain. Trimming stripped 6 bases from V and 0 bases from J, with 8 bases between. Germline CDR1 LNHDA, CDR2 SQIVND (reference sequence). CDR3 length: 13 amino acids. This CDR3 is CASRLGLNTEAFF. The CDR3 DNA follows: TGTGCCAGTAGGCTGGGATTGAACACTGAAGCTTTCTTT.

This CDR3 reads CASSYRLWATNEKLFF. CDR3 nucleotides: TGTGCCAGCAGCTATAGGCTTTGGGCAACTAATGAAAAACTGTTTTTT. The chain joins TRBV5-6 to TRBJ1-4; D remains ambiguous. Germline V CDR1 and CDR2: SGHDT, YYEEEE. The length of the CDR3 is 16 residues. V lost 3 bases, J lost 0 bases, and 12 bases lay in between.

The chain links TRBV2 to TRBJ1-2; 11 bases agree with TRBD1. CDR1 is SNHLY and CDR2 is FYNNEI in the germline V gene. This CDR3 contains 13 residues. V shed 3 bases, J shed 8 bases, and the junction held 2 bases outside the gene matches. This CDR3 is CASSEGTGGGYTF. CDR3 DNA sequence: TGTGCCAGCAGTGAGGGGACAGGGGGAGGCTACACCTTC.

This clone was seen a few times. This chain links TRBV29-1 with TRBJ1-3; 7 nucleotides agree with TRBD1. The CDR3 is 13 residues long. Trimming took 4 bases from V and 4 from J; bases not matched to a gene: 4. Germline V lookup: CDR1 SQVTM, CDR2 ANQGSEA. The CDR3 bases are TGCAGCGTTGGGCTGGACAGGGGAAACACCATATATTTT. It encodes CSVGLDRGNTIYF.